A selection of T cell receptor beta chains follows, all from one sample in a study of cytomegalovirus exposure and HLA in healthy donors. Data came from immunoSEQ multiplex PCR; TCRdb stores just in-frame clones and leaves some out. Listed are 150,000 or so clones; around 1.5% falls within the top ten. The sample taken for sequencing was PBMCs. The receptors were gathered from a woman between 50 and 59 years old in good health and CMV-seronegative. The CDR3 runs from the conserved cysteine through the conserved F or W. A D gene is named only where the DNA matches it firmly.

j_gene,d_gene,v_gene,len,CDR3aa,CDR3nt
TRBJ2-7,TRBD1,TRBV28,14,CASSGQGSLHEQYF,TGTGCCAGCAGCGGACAGGGCTCGTTGCACGAGCAGTACTTC
TRBJ2-5,.,TRBV18,14,CASSPNQVQETQYF,TGTGCCAGCTCACCTAACCAGGTACAAGAGACCCAGTACTTC
TRBJ2-7,.,TRBV15,15,CATSSGPTGSYEQYF,TGTGCCACCAGCAGCGGCCCGACAGGCTCCTACGAGCAGTACTTC
TRBJ1-2,.,TRBV5-4,14,CASSLTTGSYGYTF,TGTGCCAGCAGCTTAACCACAGGGTCCTATGGCTACACCTTC
TRBJ1-1,TRBD1,TRBV6-1,13,CASERGLGTEAFF,TGTGCCAGCGAAAGGGGGCTAGGCACTGAAGCTTTCTTT
TRBJ2-3,.,TRBV5-1,15,CASSLAQVPTDTQYF,TGCGCCAGCAGCTTGGCCCAGGTCCCAACAGATACGCAGTATTTT
TRBJ2-1,TRBD2,TRBV18,16,CASSRASGTSYNEQFF,TGTGCCAGCTCACGGGCTAGCGGGACTTCCTACAATGAGCAGTTCTTC
TRBJ1-5,TRBD1,TRBV10-3,14,CAISPDRDNQPQHF,TGTGCCATCAGCCCGGACAGGGACAATCAGCCCCAGCATTTT
TRBJ1-3,TRBD1,TRBV11-2,18,CASSLALQDRMAGNTIYF,TGTGCCAGCAGCTTAGCTCTACAGGACAGGATGGCTGGAAACACCATATATTTT
TRBJ1-1,.,TRBV5-1,18,CASSLSGGKYGWNTEAFF,TGCGCCAGCAGCTTGTCAGGAGGGAAATACGGTTGGAACACTGAAGCTTTCTTT
TRBJ2-1,TRBD2,TRBV4-2,17,CASSQVDGTSGYNEQFF,TGTGCCAGCAGCCAAGTGGACGGGACTAGCGGTTACAATGAGCAGTTCTTC
TRBJ1-5,TRBD1,TRBV29-1,13,CSVQTGDNQPQHF,TGCAGCGTGCAAACAGGGGACAATCAGCCCCAGCATTTT
TRBJ1-5,.,TRBV4-1,13,CASSQELDQPQHF,TGCGCCAGCAGCCAAGAGTTAGATCAGCCCCAGCATTTT
TRBJ2-7,.,TRBV27,13,CASSLGRTYEQYF,TGTGCCAGCAGTTTGGGCAGAACCTACGAGCAGTACTTC
TRBJ2-7,.,TRBV4-3,15,CASSQDRGVIYEQYF,TGCGCCAGCAGCCAAGACAGGGGCGTGATCTACGAGCAGTACTTC
TRBJ2-5,.,TRBV7-9,12,CASSLKRETQYF,TGTGCCAGCAGCTTAAAGCGGGAGACCCAGTACTTC
TRBJ2-7,TRBD1,TRBV4-1,16,CASSQVRRDRVREQYF,TGCGCCAGCAGCCAAGTTCGCCGGGACAGGGTCCGCGAGCAGTACTTC
TRBJ1-2,TRBD1,TRBV5-1,15,CASSLPGQGFSGYTF,TGCGCCAGCAGCTTGCCGGGACAGGGGTTCTCTGGCTACACCTTC
TRBJ2-2,.,TRBV7-3,14,CASSLKQSTGELFF,TGTGCCAGCAGCTTGAAGCAATCCACCGGGGAGCTGTTTTTT
TRBJ2-3,.,TRBV4-2,17,CASSHLNRGAGADTQYF,TGTGCCAGCAGCCATCTTAATCGGGGGGCCGGGGCAGATACGCAGTATTTT
TRBJ1-2,TRBD1,TRBV4-3,15,CASSQVRDRGYGYTF,TGCGCCAGCAGCCAAGTTAGGGACAGGGGCTATGGCTACACCTTC
TRBJ2-3,.,TRBV7-9,14,CASRPRDNTDTQYF,TGTGCCAGCAGACCCCGGGACAACACAGATACGCAGTATTTT
TRBJ1-3,TRBD1,TRBV6-1,15,CASKIGGLSGNTIYF,TGTGCCAGCAAGATAGGGGGCCTCTCTGGAAACACCATATATTTT
TRBJ1-4,TRBD1,TRBV9,15,CASSVGGQGNEKLFF,TGTGCCAGCAGCGTAGGAGGACAGGGGAATGAAAAACTGTTTTTT